Following are 27 T cell receptor beta chains from one sample sequenced in a study of shared clonotypes between healthy human individuals. Sequencing was performed with immunoSEQ multiplex PCR; in TCRdb, only in-frame clones are kept and a portion is missing. This sample carries approximately 1,500,000 clones, under 99% of them seen once, and the ten largest clones take around 0.47%. Sample: naive CD4+ T cells sorted from blood. Noted subset: CD45RA+ positively selected. These receptors all come from a man in his thirties or forties in good health.

The chain is built from TRBV14 and TRBJ2-7; 8 bases match TRBD2. This CDR3 is built from 16 residues. J lost 0 bases, V lost 5 bases, and 9 bases had no gene match. In germline, CDR1 is SGHDN, CDR2 FVKESK. The CDR3 sequence: CASSARLATSSYEQYF. CDR3 in DNA: TGTGCCAGCAGCGCCCGACTAGCGACGAGCTCCTACGAGCAGTACTTC.

The rearrangement joins TRBV28 to TRBJ1-1; D is ambiguous. The CDR3 is 11 residues long. The germline CDR1 and CDR2 sequences are MDHEN and SYDVKM. V dropped 10 bases and J dropped 1 base, with 7 bases sitting between them. The CDR3 here is CATRWNTEAFF. CDR3 nucleotides: TGTGCCACCAGGTGGAACACTGAAGCTTTCTTT.

The rearrangement uses TRBV28 and TRBJ1-5; D is perhaps TRBD1 (5 bases). This CDR3 region has 13 residues. The germline V gene has CDR1 MDHEN and CDR2 SYDVKM. Trimming took off 3 bases at V and 7 bases at J, with 10 bases between the two ends. The CDR3 DNA is TGTGCCAGCAGTTTGCTGGGGCAACAGCCCCAGCATTTT. Translation: CASSLLGQQPQHF.

Comments on this clone: The sample carries other DNA sequences with the same CDR3. The CDR3 is CASSQDPNQPQHF. Written as DNA, the CDR3 is TGCGCCAGCAGCCAAGATCCGAATCAGCCCCAGCATTTT. V gene TRBV4-3 combines with J gene TRBJ1-5; D gene unclear. From germline, CDR1 is LGHNA and CDR2 YSLEER. Trimming shortened V by 0 bases and J by 4 bases, and 4 bases separated the two germline ends. The CDR3 is 13 residues long.

This clone appeared a single time. The chain uses TRBV10-3 and TRBJ2-7, with 8 nucleotides matching TRBD1. Per germline, CDR1 ENHRY and CDR2 SYGVKD. After removal of 10 bases from V and 4 bases from J, the junction contained 12 bases not matched to a gene. The CDR3 length is 14 residues. This CDR3 is CATSPRTGSYEQYF. The CDR3 region has the DNA TGTGCCACAAGCCCAAGGACAGGGTCTTACGAGCAGTACTTC.

The V gene is TRBV6-5, the J gene TRBJ2-1, with 7 nucleotides matching TRBD2. Germline CDR1 MNHEY, CDR2 SVGAGI. The trim removed 6 bases at V and 6 bases at J, leaving 11 bases unmatched. The CDR3 sequence is 15 residues long. CDR3 DNA sequence: TGTGCCAGCAGCTCAGGGAGGGCCTTCCGCAATGAGCAGTTCTTC. It encodes CASSSGRAFRNEQFF.

This rearrangement joins TRBV27 to TRBJ2-7; D possibly corresponds to TRBD2 (6 bases). Germline CDR1 is MNHEY and CDR2 is SMNVEV (reference sequence). V was trimmed by 4 bases and J by 9 bases, leaving 25 bases between them. The CDR3 is made up of 16 amino acids. The CDR3 here is CASSSRAWTTSQRQYF. In DNA form, the CDR3 reads TGTGCCAGCAGTTCTAGGGCCTGGACTACGTCTCAAAGGCAGTACTTC.

The rearrangement links TRBV29-1 to TRBJ2-1; 9 positions agree with TRBD2. V shed 1 base, J shed 4 bases, and the junction held 8 bases outside the gene matches. The CDR3 runs 16 residues. Germline V gives CDR1 SQVTM, CDR2 ANQGSEA. The CDR3, as DNA: TGCAGCGTTGAAGTCCCCCGCGGGAGGGTTTACAATGAGCAGTTCTTC. Encoded protein: CSVEVPRGRVYNEQFF.

This clone has just one count. This chain uses TRBV5-4 with TRBJ2-3; TRBD2 aligns across 13 bases. V dropped 4 bases and J dropped 5; count of bases not matched to a gene: 4. The CDR3 length is 15 residues. The germline V gene has CDR1 SGHNT and CDR2 YYREEE (reference sequence). In DNA form, the CDR3 reads TGTGCCAGCAGCGTGCGGACTAGCGGGAGAGATACGCAGTATTTT. This codes for CASSVRTSGRDTQYF.

V is TRBV12-2 and J is TRBJ2-3; the table's D call of TRBD1 was not tested on the DNA. TRBV12-2 is shown as a pseudogene. The CDR3 runs 16 residues. This CDR3 is CASRPRTGWSTDTQYF. In DNA, the CDR3 is TGTGCAAGTCGCCCCCGGACAGGTTGGAGCACAGATACGCAGTATTTT.

Remarks on this clone: In the same sample, other DNA sequences code for this CDR3. J is TRBJ2-3 and V is TRBV18; D ambiguous. This CDR3 has 11 amino acids. V lost 5 bases to trimming and J lost 5 bases, with 5 bases between them. Per the germline V gene, CDR1 is KGHSH and CDR2 is LQKENI. The CDR3 DNA sequence: TGTGCCAGCTCATCGGGAGATACGCAGTATTTT. Encoded protein: CASSSGDTQYF.

The chain is built from TRBV5-4 and TRBJ2-7, with 9 bases matching TRBD2. The junction had 9 bases not matched to a gene; V was cut back by 6 bases and J by 2 bases. This CDR3 region has 15 residues. CDR1 is SGHNT and CDR2 is YYREEE in the germline V gene (reference sequence). The CDR3 bases are TGTGCCAGCACTTCGAGGGCGGGAGGGACCTACGAGCAGTACTTC. The encoded protein is CASTSRAGGTYEQYF.

In this sample, this clone turned up once. The V call is TRBV30, the J call TRBJ2-1, with D possibly being TRBD2 (5 bases). The V end was cut by 3 bases, the J end by 10 bases, with 16 bases between. The length of the CDR3 is 13 residues. Germline V gene lookup returns CDR1 GTSNPN and CDR2 SVGIG (reference sequence). The CDR3 sequence is CAWSVYVGGEQFF. In DNA, the CDR3 is TGTGCCTGGAGCGTTTATGTAGGAGGCGAGCAGTTCTTC. Using reference TRBV30 and TRBJ2-1 for the parts outside the CDR3, the full variable domain is SQTIHQWPATLVQPVGSPLSLECTVEGTSNPNLYWYRQAAGRGLQLLFYSVGIGQISSEVPQNLSASRPQDRQFILSSKKLLLSDSGFYLCAWSVYVGGEQFFGPGTRLTVL.

V is TRBV10-1 and J is TRBJ2-3; TRBD2 matches 9 bases. V was pared by 0 bases and J by 5 bases, with 6 bases of the junction left unmatched. CDR1 is WNHNN, CDR2 SYGVQD, per germline (reference sequence). This CDR3 comprises 16 residues. CDR3 in DNA: TGCGCCAGCAGTGAGTCTGCGGGAGGGCCGCGAGATACGCAGTATTTT. It specifies CASSESAGGPRDTQYF.

The rearrangement links TRBV29-1 to TRBJ2-1; 12 nucleotides match TRBD2. This CDR3 region has 13 residues. Trimming at V came to 7 bases and at J to 9 bases, leaving 7 bases not matched to a gene. Germline CDR1 is SQVTM and CDR2 is ANQGSEA. The CDR3 DNA reads as TGCAGCGCCCTGCGACTAGCGGGAGTTGAGCAGTTCTTC. Amino acids: CSALRLAGVEQFF.

The V and J genes are TRBV29-1 and TRBJ2-5, with D possibly being TRBD1 (6 bases). CDR1 and CDR2 from the germline V gene are SQVTM and ANQGSEA. The CDR3 runs 13 residues. V was pared by 7 bases and J by 4 bases, with 16 bases between. CDR3 amino acids: CSGRKGESETQYF. CDR3 sequence (DNA): TGCAGCGGACGTAAGGGGGAATCAGAGACCCAGTACTTC.

The V gene is TRBV29-1, the J gene TRBJ2-5, with D perhaps TRBD1 (5 bases). The CDR3 runs 16 residues. V lost 5 bases to trimming and J lost 4 bases, with 23 bases between them. Germline assignment: CDR1 SQVTM and CDR2 ANQGSEA. This CDR3 reads CSVTQFQGRSGETQYF. CDR3 bases: TGCAGCGTTACTCAGTTCCAGGGCAGGTCCGGAGAGACCCAGTACTTC.

On this clone: At the DNA level, this CDR3 is encoded by other sequences in the same sample as well. V usage is TRBV18 and J usage is TRBJ1-1; tentative D call: TRBD1 (6 bases). V shed 3 bases and J shed 0 bases, with 11 bases lying between them. The CDR3 is made up of 15 amino acids. The germline gives CDR1 KGHSH, CDR2 LQKENI. The CDR3 coding sequence is TGTGCCAGCTCACCCTCCACAGGGTTGAACACTGAAGCTTTCTTT. Amino acid sequence: CASSPSTGLNTEAFF. The full variable domain, rest sourced from reference TRBV18 and TRBJ1-1, is NAGVMQNPRHLVRRRGQEARLRCSPMKGHSHVYWYRQLPEEGLKFMVYLQKENIIDESGMPKERFSAEFPKEGPSILRIQQVVRGDSAAYFCASSPSTGLNTEAFFGQGTRLTVV.

Remarks on this clone: The sample has other DNA sequences that encode this CDR3 too. The chain has TRBV18 and TRBJ1-5; no firm D call. The length of the CDR3 is 13 residues. Between the trimmed V and J ends, which lost 1 base and 1 base, there was a span of 2 bases. Germline V gene data show CDR1 as KGHSH and CDR2 as LQKENI. The CDR3 region is CASSPQSNQPQHF. The CDR3 DNA sequence: TGTGCCAGCTCACCACAAAGCAATCAGCCCCAGCATTTT.

In this sample, this clone turned up once. The gene calls are TRBV30 and TRBJ2-7; D is undetermined. The germline V gene encodes CDR1 GTSNPN and CDR2 SVGIG (reference sequence). This CDR3 contains 13 residues. With 8 bases removed from V and 6 bases from J, the gap between germline ends came to 20 bases. This CDR3 reads CAQLSGPSGEQYF. CDR3 bases: TGTGCCCAGCTCTCTGGCCCCTCGGGCGAGCAGTACTTC.

The chain uses TRBV19 and TRBJ2-5; no definite D call. This CDR3 comprises 15 residues. The germline V gene encodes CDR1 LNHDA and CDR2 SQIVND (reference sequence). Trimming cost V 3 bases and J 4 bases, with 15 bases left between them. The CDR3 loop is CASSIGLVRRETQYF. CDR3 nucleotide sequence: TGTGCCAGTAGTATTGGGTTGGTCAGAAGAGAGACCCAGTACTTC.

The V call is TRBV25-1, the J call TRBJ1-4; the D gene is possibly TRBD1 (6 bases). With 3 bases removed from V and 5 bases from J, the gap between germline ends came to 13 bases. CDR3 length equals 15 residues. Germline V lookup: CDR1 MGHDK, CDR2 SYGVNS. CDR3 protein: CASSDPTGPNEKLFF. In nucleotides, the CDR3 is TGTGCCAGCAGTGACCCGACAGGACCGAATGAAAAACTGTTTTTT.

The chain has TRBV4-3 and TRBJ1-1; D is perhaps TRBD1 (5 bases). V lost 1 base and J 4 bases, leaving 13 bases between the germline ends. From germline, CDR1 is LGHNA and CDR2 YSLEER. The CDR3 consists of 15 residues. CDR3 residues: CASSQVPGGSTEAFF. The CDR3, as DNA: TGCGCCAGCAGCCAAGTCCCGGGGGGTAGCACTGAAGCTTTCTTT.

This clone was found once. The V gene is TRBV19, the J gene TRBJ2-7, with 12 bases identical to TRBD2. CDR3 length equals 17 residues. Per the germline V gene, CDR1 is LNHDA and CDR2 is SQIVND (reference sequence). With V trimmed by 3 bases and J by 3 bases, 9 bases remained unmatched. CDR3 sequence (DNA): TGTGCCAGTAGTATCCTACCAGGACTAGCGGGAATCTACGAGCAGTACTTC. It yields the protein CASSILPGLAGIYEQYF.

On this clone: The sample holds other DNA sequences that translate to the same CDR3. Here the CDR3 DNA reads TGTGCCAGCAGCGTAGTCGGCGGAACTAGCACAGATACGCAGTATTTT. It encodes CASSVVGGTSTDTQYF. V gene TRBV9 combines with J gene TRBJ2-3, with D uncertain. There are 16 residues in the CDR3. The V end lost 0 bases, the J end lost 0 bases, and 11 bases lay between the germline ends. Per the germline V gene, CDR1 is SGDLS and CDR2 is YYNGEE.

This chain links TRBV11-2 with TRBJ2-2, with unresolved D. Germline CDR1 SGHAT, CDR2 FQNNGV. V lost 2 bases and J lost 2, with 9 bases in between. This CDR3 contains 15 residues. CDR3 DNA: TGTGCCAGCAGCTTATTTCAGCGCAACACCGGGGAGCTGTTTTTT. Translation: CASSLFQRNTGELFF.

The CDR3 DNA is TGTGCCACCAGCAGAGGAGGCAGGGGTGAAAAACTGTTTTTT. Translated: CATSRGGRGEKLFF. The chain is built from TRBV15 and TRBJ1-4; D may be TRBD1 (6 bases). Trimming stripped 1 base from V and 7 bases from J, with 10 bases between. CDR1 LNHNV and CDR2 YYDKDF come from the germline V gene (reference sequence). This CDR3 region has 14 residues.